The entry that follows covers one TCR beta chain sequence. Its antigen is not known. Germline V gene lookup returns CDR1 SGHTS and CDR2 YDEGEE. V lost 4 bases, J lost 5 bases, and 5 bases stayed unmatched. This CDR3 contains 15 residues. These data originate in a study of OX40 agonist ivuxolimab in advanced cancers. Whole-study results and caveats: Low normalized T-cell clonal expansion was additionally recorded for some nonresponders. Expanded clones were, on average, more numerous among CD8+ T cells than CD4+.

Patients who had autoimmune disease history or got systemic immunosuppression were left out. TCRdb keeps only in-frame clones here, not all; method: immunoSEQ multiplex PCR. The sample contains tens of thousands of clones, 87% of which appear only once. The chain is built from TRBV5-8 and TRBJ1-5; 11 nucleotides agree with TRBD1. Sample: CD4+ or CD8+ T cells sorted from blood, taken in a trial of the OX40 agonist ivuxolimab. The TCR was taken from an adult with an advanced solid tumor such as melanoma, head and neck, liver or kidney cancer. The CDR3: CASSPGTGGHQPQHF. In DNA form, the CDR3 reads TGTGCCAGCAGCCCTGGGACAGGGGGTCATCAGCCCCAGCATTTT.